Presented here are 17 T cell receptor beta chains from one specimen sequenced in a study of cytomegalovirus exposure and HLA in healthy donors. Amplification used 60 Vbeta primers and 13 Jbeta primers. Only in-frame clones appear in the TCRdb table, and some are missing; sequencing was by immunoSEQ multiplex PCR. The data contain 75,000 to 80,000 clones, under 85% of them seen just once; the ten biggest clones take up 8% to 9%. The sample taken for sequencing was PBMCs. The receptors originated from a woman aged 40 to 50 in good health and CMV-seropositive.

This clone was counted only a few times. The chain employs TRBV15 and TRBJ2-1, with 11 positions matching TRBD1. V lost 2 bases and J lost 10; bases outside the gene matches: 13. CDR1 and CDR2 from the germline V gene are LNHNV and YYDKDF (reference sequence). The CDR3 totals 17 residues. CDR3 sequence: CATSRSAGQGALGEQFF. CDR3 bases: TGTGCCACCAGCAGATCCGCCGGACAGGGGGCGCTGGGGGAGCAGTTCTTC.

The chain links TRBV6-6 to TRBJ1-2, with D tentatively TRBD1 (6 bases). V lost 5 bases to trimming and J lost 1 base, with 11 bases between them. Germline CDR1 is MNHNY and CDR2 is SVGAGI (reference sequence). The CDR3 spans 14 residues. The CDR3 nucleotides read TGTGCCAGCAGTGTGACAGGTCTTAACTATGGCTACACCTTC. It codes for CASSVTGLNYGYTF.

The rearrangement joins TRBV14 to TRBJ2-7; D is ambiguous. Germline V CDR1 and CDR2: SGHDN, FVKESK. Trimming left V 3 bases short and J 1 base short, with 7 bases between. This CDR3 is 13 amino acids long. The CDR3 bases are TGTGCCAGCAGCCACGAGCTGTCCTACGAGCAGTACTTC. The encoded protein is CASSHELSYEQYF.

The CDR3 loop reads CASSLGGGVEETQYF. The CDR3 DNA sequence: TGTGCCAGCAGCTTGGGCGGGGGGGTAGAAGAGACCCAGTACTTC. The genes are TRBV5-4 and TRBJ2-5; 9 bases map to TRBD2. Germline loops: CDR1 SGHNT, CDR2 YYREEE (reference sequence). The CDR3 contains 15 residues. Trimming cost V 0 bases and J 3 bases; bases outside gene matches: 3.

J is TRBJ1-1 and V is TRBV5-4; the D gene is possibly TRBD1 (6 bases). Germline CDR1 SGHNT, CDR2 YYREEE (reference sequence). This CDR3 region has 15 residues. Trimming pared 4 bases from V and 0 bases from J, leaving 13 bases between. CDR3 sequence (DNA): TGTGCCAGCAGCGTGCCGGGACACTTGAACACTGAAGCTTTCTTT. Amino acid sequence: CASSVPGHLNTEAFF.

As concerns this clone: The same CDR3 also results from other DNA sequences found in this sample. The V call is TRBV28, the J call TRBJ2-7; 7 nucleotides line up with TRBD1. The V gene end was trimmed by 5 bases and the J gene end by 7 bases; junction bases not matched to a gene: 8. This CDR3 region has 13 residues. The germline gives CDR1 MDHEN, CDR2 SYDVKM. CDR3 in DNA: TGTGCCAGCAGTCGACAGGGATCCGGGGAGCAGTACTTC. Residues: CASSRQGSGEQYF.

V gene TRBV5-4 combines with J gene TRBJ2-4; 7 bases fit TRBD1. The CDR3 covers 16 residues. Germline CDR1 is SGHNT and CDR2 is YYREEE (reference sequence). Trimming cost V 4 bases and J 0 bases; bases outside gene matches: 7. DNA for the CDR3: TGTGCCAGCAGCCCTAGAGGGGGCTTAGCCAAAAACATTCAGTACTTC. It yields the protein CASSPRGGLAKNIQYF. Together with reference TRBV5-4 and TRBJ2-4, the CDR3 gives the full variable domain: ETGVTQSPTHLIKTRGQQVTLRCSSQSGHNTVSWYQQALGQGPQFIFQYYREEENGRGNFPPRFSGLQFPNYSSELNVNALELDDSALYLCASSPRGGLAKNIQYFGAGTRLSVL.

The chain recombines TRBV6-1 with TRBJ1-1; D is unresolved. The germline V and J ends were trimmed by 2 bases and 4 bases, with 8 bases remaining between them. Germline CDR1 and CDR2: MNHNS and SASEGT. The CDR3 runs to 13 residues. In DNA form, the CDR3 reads TGTGCCAGCAGTGAATTCCGGGGCACTGAAGCTTTCTTT. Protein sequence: CASSEFRGTEAFF.

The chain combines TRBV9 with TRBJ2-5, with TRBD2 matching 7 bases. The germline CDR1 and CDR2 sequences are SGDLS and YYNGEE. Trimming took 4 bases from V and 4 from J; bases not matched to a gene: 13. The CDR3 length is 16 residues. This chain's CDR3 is CASSPRTFWGGETQYF. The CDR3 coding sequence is TGTGCCAGCAGCCCCCGGACTTTCTGGGGGGGAGAGACCCAGTACTTC.

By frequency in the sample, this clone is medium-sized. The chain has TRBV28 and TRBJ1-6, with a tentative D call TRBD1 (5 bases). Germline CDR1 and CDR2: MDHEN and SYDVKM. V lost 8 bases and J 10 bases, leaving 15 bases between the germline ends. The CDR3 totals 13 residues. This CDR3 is CASLPREGSPLHF. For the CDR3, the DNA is TGTGCCAGCCTCCCCAGGGAAGGGTCACCCCTCCACTTT.

For the CDR3, the DNA is TGTGCCTGGAGAAGAACAGGGTGGGCGGACACTGAAGCTTTCTTT. Encoded protein: CAWRRTGWADTEAFF. The chain employs TRBV30 and TRBJ1-1, with D possibly TRBD1 on 6 matching bases. CDR1 is GTSNPN and CDR2 is SVGIG in the germline V gene (reference sequence). Trimming stripped 3 bases from V and 3 bases from J, with 17 bases between. The CDR3 is made up of 15 amino acids.

The DNA for the CDR3 is TGCAGCTTATCCAGGGCGCAAGAGACCCAGTACTTC. It codes for CSLSRAQETQYF. The chain uses TRBV29-1 and TRBJ2-5; D may be TRBD1 (5 bases). CDR1 is SQVTM and CDR2 is ANQGSEA in the germline V gene. The CDR3 contains 12 residues. Deletions cut 8 bases from V and 2 bases from J, with 12 bases between.

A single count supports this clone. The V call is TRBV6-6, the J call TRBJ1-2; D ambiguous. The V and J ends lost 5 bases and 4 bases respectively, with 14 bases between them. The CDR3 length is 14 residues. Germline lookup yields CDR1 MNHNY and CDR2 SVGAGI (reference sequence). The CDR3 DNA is TGTGCCAGCAGTCCCCGGCGGGAGCTCTATGGCTACACCTTC. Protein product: CASSPRRELYGYTF.

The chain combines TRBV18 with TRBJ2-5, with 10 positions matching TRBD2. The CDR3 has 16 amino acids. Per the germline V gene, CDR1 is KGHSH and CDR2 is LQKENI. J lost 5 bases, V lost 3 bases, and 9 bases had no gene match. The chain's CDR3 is CASSPTSSGGQETQYF. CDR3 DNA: TGTGCCAGCTCACCCACGTCTAGCGGGGGTCAGGAGACCCAGTACTTC.

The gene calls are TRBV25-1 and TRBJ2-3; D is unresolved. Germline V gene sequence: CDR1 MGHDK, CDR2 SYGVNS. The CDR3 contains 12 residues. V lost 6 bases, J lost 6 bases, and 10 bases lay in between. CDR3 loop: CASRGWVDTQYF. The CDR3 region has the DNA TGTGCCAGCAGGGGCTGGGTCGATACGCAGTATTTT.

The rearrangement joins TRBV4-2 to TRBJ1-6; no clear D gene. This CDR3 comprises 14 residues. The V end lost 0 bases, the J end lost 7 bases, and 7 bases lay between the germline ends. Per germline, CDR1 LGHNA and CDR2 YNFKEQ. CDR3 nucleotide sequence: TGTGCCAGCAGCCAAGACAGCAGGAATTCACCCCTCCACTTT. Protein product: CASSQDSRNSPLHF.

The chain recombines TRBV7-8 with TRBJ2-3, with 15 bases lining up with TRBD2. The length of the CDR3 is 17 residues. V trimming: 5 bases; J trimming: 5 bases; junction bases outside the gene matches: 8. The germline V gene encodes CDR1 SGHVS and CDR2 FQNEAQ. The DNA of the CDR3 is TGTGCCAGCAGCGCACGGACTAGCGGGGGGGCGATAGATACGCAGTATTTT. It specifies CASSARTSGGAIDTQYF.